This T cell receptor beta chain was captured in a study of T cell clonality in common variable immunodeficiency. Study-wide findings and caveats: Reportedly, TCR beta sequences from common variable immunodeficiency showed fewer deletions and N-nucleotide insertions.

Sequencing used immunoSEQ multiplex PCR; TCRdb keeps in-frame clones, though not all of them. The sample counts about 34,000 clones, none seen once; the ten largest own 0.8% to 1%. Trimming removed 6 bases at V and 4 bases at J, with 18 bases between. The CDR3 loop spans 14 amino acids. Germline CDR1 reads DFQATT; CDR2 reads SNEGSKA (reference sequence). This clone was recorded many times. Its antigen is currently unknown. The CDR3 end is not reached by the read, which stops 3 residues before it; the germline J gene fills it in. The specimen was peripheral blood mononuclear cells. The TCR sequence derives from a person aged 18-69 years in good health. The genes are TRBV20-1 and TRBJ1-2; D unclear. The CDR3 DNA, read in part, is TGCAGTGCCTATAGCGTCTATATAGTCTATGGC. Protein: CSAYSVYIVYG. Given in full, the CDR3 is CSAYSVYIVYGYTF.